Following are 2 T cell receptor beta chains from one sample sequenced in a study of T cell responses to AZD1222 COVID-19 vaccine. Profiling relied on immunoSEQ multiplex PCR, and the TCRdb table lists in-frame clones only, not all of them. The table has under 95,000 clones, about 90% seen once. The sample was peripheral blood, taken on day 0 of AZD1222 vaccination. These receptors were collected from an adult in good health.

The CDR3 sequence: CASSSTYEQYF. The CDR3 DNA follows: TGTGCCAGCAGTTCTACCTACGAGCAGTACTTC. This rearrangement joins TRBV6-2 or TRBV6-3 to TRBJ2-7; no reliable D call. V was cut by 4 bases and J by 2 bases, with 3 bases left in between. CDR1 MNHEY and CDR2 SVGEGT come from the germline V gene. The CDR3 loop spans 11 amino acids.

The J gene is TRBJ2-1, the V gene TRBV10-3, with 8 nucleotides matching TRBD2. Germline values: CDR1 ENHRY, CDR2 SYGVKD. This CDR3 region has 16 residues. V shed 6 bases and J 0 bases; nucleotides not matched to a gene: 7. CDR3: CAISTLSGGSYNEQFF. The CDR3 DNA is TGTGCCATCAGCACTCTCAGCGGGGGCTCCTACAATGAGCAGTTCTTC.